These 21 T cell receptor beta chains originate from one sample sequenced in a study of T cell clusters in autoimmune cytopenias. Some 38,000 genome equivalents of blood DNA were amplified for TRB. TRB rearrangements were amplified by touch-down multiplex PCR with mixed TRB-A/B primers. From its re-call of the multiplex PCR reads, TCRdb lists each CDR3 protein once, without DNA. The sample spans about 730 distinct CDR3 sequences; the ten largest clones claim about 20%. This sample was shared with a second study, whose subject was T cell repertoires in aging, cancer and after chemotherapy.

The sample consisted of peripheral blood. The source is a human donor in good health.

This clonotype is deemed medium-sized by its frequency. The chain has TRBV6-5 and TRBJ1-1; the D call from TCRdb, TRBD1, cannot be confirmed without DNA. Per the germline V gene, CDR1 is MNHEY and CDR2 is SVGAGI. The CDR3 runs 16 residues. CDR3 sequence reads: CASRQKWGGGAREAFF.

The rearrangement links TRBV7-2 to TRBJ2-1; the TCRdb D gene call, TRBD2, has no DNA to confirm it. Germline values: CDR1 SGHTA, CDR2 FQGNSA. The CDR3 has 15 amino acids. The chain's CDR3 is CASSLVIAGANEQFF.

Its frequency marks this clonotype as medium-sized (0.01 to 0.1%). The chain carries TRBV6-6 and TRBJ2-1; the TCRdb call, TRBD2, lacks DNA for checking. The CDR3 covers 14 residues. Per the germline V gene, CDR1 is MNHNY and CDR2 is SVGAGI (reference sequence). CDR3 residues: CASSYSRRLNEQFF.

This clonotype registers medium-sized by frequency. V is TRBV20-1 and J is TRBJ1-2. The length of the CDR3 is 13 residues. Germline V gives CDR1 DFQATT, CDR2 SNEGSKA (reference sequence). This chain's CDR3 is CSARGRLDYGYTF.

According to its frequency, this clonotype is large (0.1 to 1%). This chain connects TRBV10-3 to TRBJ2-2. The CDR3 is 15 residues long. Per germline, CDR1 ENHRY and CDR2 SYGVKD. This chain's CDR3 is CAISDRGANTGELFF.

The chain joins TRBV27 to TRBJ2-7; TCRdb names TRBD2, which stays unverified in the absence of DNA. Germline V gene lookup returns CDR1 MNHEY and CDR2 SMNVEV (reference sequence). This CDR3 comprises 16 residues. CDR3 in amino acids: CASNSKRGGTSYEQYF.

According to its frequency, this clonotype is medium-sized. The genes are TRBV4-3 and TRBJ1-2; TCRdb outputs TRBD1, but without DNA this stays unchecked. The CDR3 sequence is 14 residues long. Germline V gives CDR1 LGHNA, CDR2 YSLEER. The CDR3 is CASSQGGPIYGYTF.

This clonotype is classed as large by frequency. The CDR3 sequence: CASSGTGNSPLHF. The chain employs TRBV6-2 or TRBV6-3 and TRBJ1-6; the D gene TCRdb calls, TRBD1, cannot be checked with no DNA. The CDR3 contains 13 residues. Germline assignment: CDR1 MNHEY and CDR2 SVGEGT.

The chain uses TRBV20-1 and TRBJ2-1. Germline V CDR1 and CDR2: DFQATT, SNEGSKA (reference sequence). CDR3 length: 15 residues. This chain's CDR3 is CSASGYGSSYNEQFF.

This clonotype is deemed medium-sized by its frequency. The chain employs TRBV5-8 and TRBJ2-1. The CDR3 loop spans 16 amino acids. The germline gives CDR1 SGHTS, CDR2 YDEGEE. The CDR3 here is CASSLAPGVPYNEQFF.

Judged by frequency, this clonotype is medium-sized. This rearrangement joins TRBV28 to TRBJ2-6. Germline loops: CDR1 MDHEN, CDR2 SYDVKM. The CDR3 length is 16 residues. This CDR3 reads CASSPDGPSGANVLTF.

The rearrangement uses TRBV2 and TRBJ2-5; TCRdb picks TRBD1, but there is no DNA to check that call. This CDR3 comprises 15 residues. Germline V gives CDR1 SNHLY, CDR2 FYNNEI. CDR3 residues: CASSEARGAPETQYF.

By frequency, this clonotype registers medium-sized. CDR3 sequence reads: CASSPDGQPNTEAFF. J is TRBJ1-1 and V is TRBV11-2. Germline CDR1 reads SGHAT; CDR2 reads FQNNGV. This CDR3 has 15 residues.

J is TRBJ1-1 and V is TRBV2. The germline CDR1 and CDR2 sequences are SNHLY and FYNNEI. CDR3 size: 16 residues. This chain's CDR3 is CASSEAGTGGGGEAFF.

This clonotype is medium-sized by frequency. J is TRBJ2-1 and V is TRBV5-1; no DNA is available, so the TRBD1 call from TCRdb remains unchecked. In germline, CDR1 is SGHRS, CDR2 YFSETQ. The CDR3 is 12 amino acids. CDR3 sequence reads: CASSPAWEEQFF.

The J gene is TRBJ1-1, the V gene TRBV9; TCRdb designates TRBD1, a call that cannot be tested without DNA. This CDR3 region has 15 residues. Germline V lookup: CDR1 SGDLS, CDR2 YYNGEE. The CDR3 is CASSPPTGGYTEAFF.

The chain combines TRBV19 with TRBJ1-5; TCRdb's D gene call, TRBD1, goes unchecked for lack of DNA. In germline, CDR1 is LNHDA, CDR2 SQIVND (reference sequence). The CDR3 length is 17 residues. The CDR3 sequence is CASSTRQGARGNQPQHF. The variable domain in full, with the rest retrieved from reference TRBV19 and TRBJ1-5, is DGGITQSPKYLFRKEGQNVTLSCEQNLNHDAMYWYRQDPGQGLRLIYYSQIVNDFQKGDIAEGYSVSREKKESFPLTVTSAQKNPTAFYLCASSTRQGARGNQPQHFGDGTRLSIL.

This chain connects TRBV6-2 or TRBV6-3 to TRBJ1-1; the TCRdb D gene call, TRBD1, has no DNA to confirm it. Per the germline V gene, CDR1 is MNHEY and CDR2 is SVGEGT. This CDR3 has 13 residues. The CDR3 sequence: CASRYRGSTEAFF.

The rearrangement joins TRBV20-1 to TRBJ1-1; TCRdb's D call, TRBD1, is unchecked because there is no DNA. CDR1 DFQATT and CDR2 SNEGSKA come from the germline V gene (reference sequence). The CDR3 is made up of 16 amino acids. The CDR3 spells CSARDRQGFLNTEAFF.

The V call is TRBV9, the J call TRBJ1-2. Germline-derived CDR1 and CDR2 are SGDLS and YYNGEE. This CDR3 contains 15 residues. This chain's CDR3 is CASSDGTAANYGYTF.

The CDR3 sequence: CASSAPPGRSSYGYTF. The chain is built from TRBV9 and TRBJ1-2; TCRdb designates TRBD1, a call that cannot be tested without DNA. Germline V gene sequence: CDR1 SGDLS, CDR2 YYNGEE. This CDR3 comprises 16 residues.